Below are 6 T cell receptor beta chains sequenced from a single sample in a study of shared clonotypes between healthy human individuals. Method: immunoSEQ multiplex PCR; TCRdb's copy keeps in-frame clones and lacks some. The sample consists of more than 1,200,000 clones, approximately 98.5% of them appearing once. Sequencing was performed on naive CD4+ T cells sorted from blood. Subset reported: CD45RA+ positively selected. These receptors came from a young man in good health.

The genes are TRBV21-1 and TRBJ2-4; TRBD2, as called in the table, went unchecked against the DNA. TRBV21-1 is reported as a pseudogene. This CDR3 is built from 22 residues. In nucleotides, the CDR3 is TGTGCCAGCAGCAACCACCACTCCGGGACTAGCGGGAATCTGAGTCGTGAAAACATTCAGTACTTC. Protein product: CASSNHHSGTSGNLSRENIQYF.

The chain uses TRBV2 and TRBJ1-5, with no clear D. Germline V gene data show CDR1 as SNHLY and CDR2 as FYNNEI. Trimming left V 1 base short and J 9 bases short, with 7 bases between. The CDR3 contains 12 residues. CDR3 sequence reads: CASSEGPGPQHF. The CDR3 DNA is TGTGCCAGCAGTGAAGGGCCGGGGCCCCAGCATTTT.

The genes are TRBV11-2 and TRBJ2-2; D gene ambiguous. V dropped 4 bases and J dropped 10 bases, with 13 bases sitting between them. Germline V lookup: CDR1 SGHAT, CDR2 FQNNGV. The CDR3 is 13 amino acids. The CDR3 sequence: CASSSTGPAELFF. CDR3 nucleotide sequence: TGTGCCAGCAGCTCGACTGGGCCGGCGGAGCTGTTTTTT.

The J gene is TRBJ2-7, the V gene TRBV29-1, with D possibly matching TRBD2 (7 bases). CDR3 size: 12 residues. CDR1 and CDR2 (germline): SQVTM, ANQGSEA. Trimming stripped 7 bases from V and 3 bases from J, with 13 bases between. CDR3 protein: CSARGAGYEQYF. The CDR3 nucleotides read TGCAGCGCCCGGGGGGCAGGCTACGAGCAGTACTTC.

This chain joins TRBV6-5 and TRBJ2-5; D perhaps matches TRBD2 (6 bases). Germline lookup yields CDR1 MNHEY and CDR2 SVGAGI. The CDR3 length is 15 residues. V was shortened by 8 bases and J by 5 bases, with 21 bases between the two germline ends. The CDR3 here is CASSGGLPARETQYF. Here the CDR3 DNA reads TGTGCCAGCTCCGGGGGACTCCCTGCGCGGGAGACCCAGTACTTC.

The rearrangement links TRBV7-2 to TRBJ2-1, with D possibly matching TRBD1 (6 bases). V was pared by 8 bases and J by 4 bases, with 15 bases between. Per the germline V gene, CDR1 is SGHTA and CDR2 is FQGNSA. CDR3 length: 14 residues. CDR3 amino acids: CASGYRETYNEQFF. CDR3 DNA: TGTGCCAGCGGATACAGGGAAACTTACAATGAGCAGTTCTTC.